Below are 2 T cell receptor beta chains sequenced from a single sample in a study of cytomegalovirus exposure and HLA in healthy donors. The PCR was carried out with 60 Vbeta primers and 13 Jbeta primers. Assay: immunoSEQ multiplex PCR; the TCRdb copy retains only in-frame clones and omits some. The table has approximately 85,000 clones, around four fifths seen once; the top ten hold less than 8%. The sequencing input was PBMCs. Source of these receptors: a man aged 30 to 39 in good health and CMV-seronegative.

This clone was counted a few times. The chain is built from TRBV7-9 and TRBJ1-5; possibly TRBD1 for D (5 bases). Trimming pared 2 bases from V and 3 bases from J, leaving 11 bases between. Germline assignment: CDR1 SEHNR and CDR2 FQNEAQ (reference sequence). The CDR3 sequence is 15 residues long. This CDR3 is CASSLSGASNQPQHF. Written as DNA, the CDR3 is TGTGCCAGCAGCTTAAGCGGGGCCTCCAATCAGCCCCAGCATTTT. Full variable domain (remainder filled in from reference TRBV7-9 and TRBJ1-5): DTGVSQNPRHKITKRGQNVTFRCDPISEHNRLYWYRQTLGQGPEFLTYFQNEAQLEKSRLLSDRFSAERPKGSFSTLEIQRTEQGDSAMYLCASSLSGASNQPQHFGDGTRLSIL.

In nucleotides, the CDR3 is TGTGCCAGCAGTTTGGTGGGACAGGGAGTCAACGAGCAGTACTTC. Protein: CASSLVGQGVNEQYF. The V and J genes are TRBV28 and TRBJ2-7; 9 bases are shared with TRBD1. This CDR3 has 15 residues. Germline loops: CDR1 MDHEN, CDR2 SYDVKM. With V trimmed by 3 bases and J by 5 bases, 8 bases remained unmatched.